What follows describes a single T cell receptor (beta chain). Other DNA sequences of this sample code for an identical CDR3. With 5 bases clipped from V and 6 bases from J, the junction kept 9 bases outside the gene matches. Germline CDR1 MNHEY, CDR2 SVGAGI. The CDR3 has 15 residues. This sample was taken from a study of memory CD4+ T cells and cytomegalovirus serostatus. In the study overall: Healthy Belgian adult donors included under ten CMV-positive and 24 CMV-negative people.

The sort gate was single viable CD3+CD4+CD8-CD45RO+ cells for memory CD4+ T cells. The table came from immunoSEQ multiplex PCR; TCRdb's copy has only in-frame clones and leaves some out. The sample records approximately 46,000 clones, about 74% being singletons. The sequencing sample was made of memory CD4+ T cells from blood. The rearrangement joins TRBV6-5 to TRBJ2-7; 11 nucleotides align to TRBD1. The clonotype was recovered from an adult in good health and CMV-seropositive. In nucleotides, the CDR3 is TGTGCCAGCAGTAAATCCGGGACAGGGGGTTTCGAGCAGTACTTC. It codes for CASSKSGTGGFEQYF.